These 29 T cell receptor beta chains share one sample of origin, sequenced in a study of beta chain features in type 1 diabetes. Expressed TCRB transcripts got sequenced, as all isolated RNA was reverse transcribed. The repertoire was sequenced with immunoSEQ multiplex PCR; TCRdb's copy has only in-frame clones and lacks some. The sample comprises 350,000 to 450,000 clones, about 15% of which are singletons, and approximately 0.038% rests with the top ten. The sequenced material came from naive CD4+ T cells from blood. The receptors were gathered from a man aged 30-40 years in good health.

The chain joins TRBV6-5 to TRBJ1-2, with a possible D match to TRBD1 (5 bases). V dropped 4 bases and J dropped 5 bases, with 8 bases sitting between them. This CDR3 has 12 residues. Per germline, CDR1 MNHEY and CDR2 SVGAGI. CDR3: CASSSEGYGYTF. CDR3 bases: TGTGCCAGCAGTTCAGAGGGGTATGGCTACACCTTC.

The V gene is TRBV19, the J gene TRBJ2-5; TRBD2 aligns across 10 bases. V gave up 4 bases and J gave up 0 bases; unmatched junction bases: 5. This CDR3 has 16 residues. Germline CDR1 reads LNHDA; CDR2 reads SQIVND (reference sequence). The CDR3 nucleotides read TGTGCCAGTAGTAGCGGCACTAGCGGGAACCAAGAGACCCAGTACTTC. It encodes CASSSGTSGNQETQYF.

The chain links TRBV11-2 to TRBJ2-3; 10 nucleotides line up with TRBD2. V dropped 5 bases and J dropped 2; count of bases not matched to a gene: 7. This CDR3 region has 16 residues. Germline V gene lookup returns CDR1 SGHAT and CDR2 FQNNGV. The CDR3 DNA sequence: TGTGCCAGCAGCCCCCGGACTAGCGGATTCACAGATACGCAGTATTTT. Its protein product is CASSPRTSGFTDTQYF.

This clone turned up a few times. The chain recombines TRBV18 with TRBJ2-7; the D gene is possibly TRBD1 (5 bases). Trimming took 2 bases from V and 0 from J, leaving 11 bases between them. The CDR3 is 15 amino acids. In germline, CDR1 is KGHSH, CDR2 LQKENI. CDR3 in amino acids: CASSPSDSRSYEQYV. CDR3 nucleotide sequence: TGTGCCAGCTCACCATCAGACAGCCGCTCCTACGAGCAGTACGTC.

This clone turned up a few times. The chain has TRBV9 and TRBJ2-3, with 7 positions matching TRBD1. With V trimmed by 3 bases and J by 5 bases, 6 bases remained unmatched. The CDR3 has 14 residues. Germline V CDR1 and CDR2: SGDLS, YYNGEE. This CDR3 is CASSGGQNKDTQYF. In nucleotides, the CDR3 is TGTGCCAGCAGCGGGGGACAGAACAAAGATACGCAGTATTTT.

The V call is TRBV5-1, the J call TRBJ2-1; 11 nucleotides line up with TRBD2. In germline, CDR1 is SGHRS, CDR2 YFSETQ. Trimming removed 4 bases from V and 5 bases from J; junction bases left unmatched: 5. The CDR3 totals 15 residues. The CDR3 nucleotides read TGCGCCAGCAGCCCCGGACTAGCGGGCGACAATGAGCAGTTCTTC. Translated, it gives CASSPGLAGDNEQFF.

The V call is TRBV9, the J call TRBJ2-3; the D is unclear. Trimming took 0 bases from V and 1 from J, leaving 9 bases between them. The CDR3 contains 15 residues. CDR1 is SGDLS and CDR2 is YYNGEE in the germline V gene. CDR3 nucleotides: TGTGCCAGCAGCGTAGCGGCGCAAGGCACAGATACGCAGTATTTT. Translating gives CASSVAAQGTDTQYF.

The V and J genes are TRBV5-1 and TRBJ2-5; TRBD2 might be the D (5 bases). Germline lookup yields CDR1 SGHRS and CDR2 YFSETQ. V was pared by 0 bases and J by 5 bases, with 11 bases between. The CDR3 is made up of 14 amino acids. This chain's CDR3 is CASSLGLMGETQYF. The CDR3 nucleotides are TGCGCCAGCAGCTTGGGACTAATGGGGGAGACCCAGTACTTC.

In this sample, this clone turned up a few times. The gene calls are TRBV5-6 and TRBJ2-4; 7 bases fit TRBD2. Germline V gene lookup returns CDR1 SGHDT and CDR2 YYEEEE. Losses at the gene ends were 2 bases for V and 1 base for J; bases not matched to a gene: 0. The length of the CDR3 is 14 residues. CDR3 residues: CASSLLAAKNIQYF. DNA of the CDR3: TGTGCCAGCAGCTTACTAGCGGCCAAAAACATTCAGTACTTC.

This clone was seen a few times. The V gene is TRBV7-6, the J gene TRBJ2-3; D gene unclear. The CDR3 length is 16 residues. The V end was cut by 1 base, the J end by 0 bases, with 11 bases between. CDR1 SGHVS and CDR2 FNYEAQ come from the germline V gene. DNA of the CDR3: TGTGCCAGCAGCTTAGAGGTCGCCACTAGCACAGATACGCAGTATTTT. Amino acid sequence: CASSLEVATSTDTQYF.

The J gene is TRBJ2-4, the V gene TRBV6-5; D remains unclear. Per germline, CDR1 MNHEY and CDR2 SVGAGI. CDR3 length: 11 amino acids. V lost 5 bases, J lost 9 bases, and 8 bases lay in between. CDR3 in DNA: TGTGCCAGCAGTGATCGTAGCATTCAGTACTTC. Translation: CASSDRSIQYF.

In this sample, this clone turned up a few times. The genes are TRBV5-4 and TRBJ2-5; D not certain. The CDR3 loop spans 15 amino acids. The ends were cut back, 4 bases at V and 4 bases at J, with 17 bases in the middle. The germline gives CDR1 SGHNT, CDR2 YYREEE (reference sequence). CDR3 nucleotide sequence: TGTGCCAGCAGCGCCACGGTCACCACAGCAGAGACCCAGTACTTC. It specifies CASSATVTTAETQYF. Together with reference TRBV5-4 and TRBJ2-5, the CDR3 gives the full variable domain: ETGVTQSPTHLIKTRGQQVTLRCSSQSGHNTVSWYQQALGQGPQFIFQYYREEENGRGNFPPRFSGLQFPNYSSELNVNALELDDSALYLCASSATVTTAETQYFGPGTRLLVL.

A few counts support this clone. For the CDR3, the DNA is TGTGCCAGCAGTCTCCTGGCGGGAGCCTACAATGAGCAGTTCTTC. Its translation: CASSLLAGAYNEQFF. The chain links TRBV27 to TRBJ2-1, with 7 positions matching TRBD2. The CDR3 sequence is 15 residues long. CDR1 and CDR2 from the germline V gene are MNHEY and SMNVEV (reference sequence). Germline trimming cut 5 bases from V and 2 bases from J; bases unmatched to any gene: 6.

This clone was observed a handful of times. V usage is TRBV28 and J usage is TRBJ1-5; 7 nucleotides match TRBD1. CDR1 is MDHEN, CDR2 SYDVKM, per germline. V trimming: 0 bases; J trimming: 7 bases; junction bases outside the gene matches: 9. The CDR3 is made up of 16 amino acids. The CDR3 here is CASSLWALGQLQPQHF. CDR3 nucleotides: TGTGCCAGCAGTTTATGGGCCCTGGGACAGCTCCAGCCCCAGCATTTT.

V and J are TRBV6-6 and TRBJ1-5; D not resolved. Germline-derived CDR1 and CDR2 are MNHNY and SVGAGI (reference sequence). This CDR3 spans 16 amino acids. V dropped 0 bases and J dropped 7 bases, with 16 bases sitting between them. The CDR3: CASSYSTGPSSQPQHF. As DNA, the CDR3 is TGTGCCAGCAGTTACTCGACGGGTCCCTCATCCCAGCCCCAGCATTTT.

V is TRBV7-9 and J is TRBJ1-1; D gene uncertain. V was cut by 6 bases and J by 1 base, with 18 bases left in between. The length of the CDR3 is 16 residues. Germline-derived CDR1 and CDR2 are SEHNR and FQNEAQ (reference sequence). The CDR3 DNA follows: TGTGCCAGCAGATACAACGACGGGAGAGGGAACACTGAAGCTTTCTTT. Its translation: CASRYNDGRGNTEAFF.

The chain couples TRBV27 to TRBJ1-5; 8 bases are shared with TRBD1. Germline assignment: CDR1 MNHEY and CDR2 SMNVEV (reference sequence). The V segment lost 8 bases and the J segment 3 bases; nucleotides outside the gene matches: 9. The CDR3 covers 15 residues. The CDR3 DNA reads TGTGCCAGCCGTCCGACAGGGGCTGCCAATCAGCCCCAGCATTTT. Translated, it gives CASRPTGAANQPQHF.

CDR3 DNA: TGTGCCTGGGGCCGCGGGCTCATATATTTT. Its protein product is CAWGRGLIYF. V is TRBV30 and J is TRBJ1-3; the D is unclear. The V end lost 5 bases, the J end lost 12 bases, and 11 bases lay between the germline ends. The CDR3 has 10 amino acids. Germline V gene data show CDR1 as GTSNPN and CDR2 as SVGIG (reference sequence). Full variable domain (remainder filled in from reference TRBV30 and TRBJ1-3): SQTIHQWPATLVQPVGSPLSLECTVEGTSNPNLYWYRQAAGRGLQLLFYSVGIGQISSEVPQNLSASRPQDRQFILSSKKLLLSDSGFYLCAWGRGLIYFGEGSWLTVV.

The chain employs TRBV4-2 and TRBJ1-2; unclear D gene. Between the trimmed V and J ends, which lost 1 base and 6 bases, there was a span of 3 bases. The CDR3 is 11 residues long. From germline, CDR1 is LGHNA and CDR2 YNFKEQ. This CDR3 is CASSQVDGYTF. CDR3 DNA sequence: TGTGCCAGCAGCCAAGTGGATGGCTACACCTTC.

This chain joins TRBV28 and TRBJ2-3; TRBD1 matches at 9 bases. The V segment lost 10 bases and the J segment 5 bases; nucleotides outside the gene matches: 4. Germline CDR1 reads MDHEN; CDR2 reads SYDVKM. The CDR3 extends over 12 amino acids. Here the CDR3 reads CATGTGLDTQYF. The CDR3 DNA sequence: TGTGCCACCGGGACAGGGTTAGATACGCAGTATTTT.

The CDR3 loop is CSVETGNDNEQFF. The DNA of the CDR3 is TGCAGCGTTGAGACAGGGAACGACAATGAGCAGTTCTTC. The J gene is TRBJ2-1, the V gene TRBV29-1; 7 bases align to TRBD1. The germline gives CDR1 SQVTM, CDR2 ANQGSEA. V shed 3 bases, J shed 5 bases, and the junction held 4 bases outside the gene matches. The CDR3 runs 13 residues.

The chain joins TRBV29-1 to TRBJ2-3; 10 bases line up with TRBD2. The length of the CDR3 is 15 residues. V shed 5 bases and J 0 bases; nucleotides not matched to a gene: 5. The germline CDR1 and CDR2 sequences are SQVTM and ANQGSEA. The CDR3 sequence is CSVRTSGVSTDTQYF. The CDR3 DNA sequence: TGCAGCGTTAGGACTAGCGGAGTTAGCACAGATACGCAGTATTTT.

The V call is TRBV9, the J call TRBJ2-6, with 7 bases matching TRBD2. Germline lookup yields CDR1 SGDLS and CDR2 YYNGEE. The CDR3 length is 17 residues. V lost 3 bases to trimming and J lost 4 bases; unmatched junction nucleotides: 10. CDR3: CASSAQKRGDGANVLTF. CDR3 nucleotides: TGTGCCAGCAGCGCACAAAAGCGGGGTGACGGGGCCAACGTCCTGACTTTC.

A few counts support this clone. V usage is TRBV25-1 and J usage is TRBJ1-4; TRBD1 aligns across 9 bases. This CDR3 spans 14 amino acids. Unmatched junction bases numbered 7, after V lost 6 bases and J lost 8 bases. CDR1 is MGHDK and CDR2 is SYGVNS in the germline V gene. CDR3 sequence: CASRGDREEEKLFF. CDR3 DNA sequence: TGTGCCAGCAGAGGGGACAGGGAGGAGGAAAAACTGTTTTTT.

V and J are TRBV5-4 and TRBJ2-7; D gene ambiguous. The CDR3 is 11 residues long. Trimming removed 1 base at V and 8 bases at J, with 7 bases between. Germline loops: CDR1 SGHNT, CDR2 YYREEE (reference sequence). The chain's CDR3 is CASSLQTQQYF. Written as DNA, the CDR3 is TGTGCCAGCAGCTTGCAGACCCAGCAGTACTTC.

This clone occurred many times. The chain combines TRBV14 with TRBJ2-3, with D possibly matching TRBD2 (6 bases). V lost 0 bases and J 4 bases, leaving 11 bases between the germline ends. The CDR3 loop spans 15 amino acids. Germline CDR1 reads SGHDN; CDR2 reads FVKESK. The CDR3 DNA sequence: TGTGCCAGCAGCCAAGATCAAGGGACTCCAGATACGCAGTATTTT. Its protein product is CASSQDQGTPDTQYF.

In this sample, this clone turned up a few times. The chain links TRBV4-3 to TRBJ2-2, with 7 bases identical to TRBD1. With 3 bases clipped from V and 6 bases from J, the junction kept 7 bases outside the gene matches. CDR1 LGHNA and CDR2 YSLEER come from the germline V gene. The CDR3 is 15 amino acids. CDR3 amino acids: CASSQQGVLAGELFF. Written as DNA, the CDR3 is TGCGCCAGCAGCCAGCAGGGGGTCCTCGCCGGGGAGCTGTTTTTT.

CDR3 protein: CASSQAKVGGELFF. CDR3 sequence (DNA): TGCGCCAGCAGCCAAGCCAAAGTAGGCGGGGAGCTGTTTTTT. The genes are TRBV4-3 and TRBJ2-2; D is uncertain. This CDR3 is built from 14 residues. The V and J ends lost 1 base and 7 bases respectively, with 10 bases between them. Germline CDR1 and CDR2: LGHNA and YSLEER.

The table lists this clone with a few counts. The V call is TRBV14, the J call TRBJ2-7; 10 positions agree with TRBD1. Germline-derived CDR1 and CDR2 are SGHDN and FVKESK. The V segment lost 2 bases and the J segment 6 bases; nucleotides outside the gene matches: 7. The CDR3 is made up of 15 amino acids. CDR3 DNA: TGTGCCAGCAGCCAACTGGGGACAGGGGAAGGCGAGCAGTACGTC. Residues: CASSQLGTGEGEQYV.